This T cell receptor (beta chain) was captured by sequencing in a study of Graves' ophthalmopathy and Graves' hyperthyroidism (dated by TCRdb to between 2017 and 2018). In the study overall: Peripheral blood samples were taken at the time of initial diagnosis, before any treatment was given. To tell Graves' ophthalmopathy apart from Graves' hyperthyroidism, and to predict which patients would progress to ophthalmopathy, the study relied on TCR beta repertoire signatures. In total, 135 blood samples were TCR-sequenced: around 42 ophthalmopathy, some 75 hyperthyroidism and some 17 hyperthyroidism-to-ophthalmopathy patients. A discovery set of about 99 patients (43 ophthalmopathy, just over 55 stable hyperthyroidism) was enrolled to explore V-J signatures distinguishing ophthalmopathy from hyperthyroidism. An independent validation cohort was composed of roughly 18 hyperthyroidism patients and around 16 patients who later progressed from hyperthyroidism to ophthalmopathy. In six or seven hyperthyroidism patients, the T-cell repertoires found in thyroid tissue were compared with those found in blood. Once sampling was done, hyperthyroidism patients were given methimazole at a starting dose of 30 mg daily, while ophthalmopathy patients were given high-dose intravenous methylprednisolone. For training and testing, the 100 or so patients in the discovery cohort were randomly divided in a 7:3 ratio.

For repertoire sequencing, the TCR beta CDR3 regions were amplified from RNA transcripts. The first round was an RT-PCR using HTBI primers with the Qiagen OneStep RT-PCR kit, and this first round was followed by a second-round multiplex PCR, then size selection and purification. Libraries were sequenced paired-end with 100 bp reads on an Illumina HiSeq2000. In the source study's methods: SOAPnuke was used to process the reads, removing any read that contained adapters or uncalled bases, had a mean Phred below 15, or lacked an exact match to the constant primer or identifier. COPE v1.2.5 was used to merge high-quality paired reads. Unique nucleotide sequences were defined as clonotypes and aligned to IMGT TRB V, D and J references using MiTCR v1.1. Analysis was restricted to V-J combinations with a frequency above 0.0001, which covered about 99% of repertoires. A TCR clonal expansion and chaos score per V-J combination was defined as the ratio of F50 clonal expansion to chaos observed in the TCRdist matrix. Welch's t-statistics and random forest were used to reduce features to about a dozen V-J combinations, which were fed into a naive Bayes classifier. The Morisita-Horn index was used to measure how similar the thyroid and blood repertoires were. TCRdb applied fastp at Q25 and MiXCR to the public reads, then kept only in-frame beta chains. Rows are combined by CDR3 protein, so each entry shows the most common genes and DNA. None of the V and J calls come from the authors' own analysis; TCRdb made them. Present in this sample are about 380,000 distinct CDR3 sequences, approximately 15% of which were seen just once. Of the sample, about 7.3% falls within the top ten clones.

Hyperthyroidism was defined as stable when no progression to ophthalmopathy occurred within 18 months of follow-up. Hyperthyroidism patients were newly diagnosed, were aged 18 to 65 years, and had a disease duration under 2 months. Anyone with other autoimmune diseases, uncontrolled infections, pregnancy or lactation was excluded from the study. Clinical symptoms, serum thyroxine, TRAb, thyroid ultrasound and orbital computed tomography were used for diagnosis. Using Ficoll-Paque density gradient centrifugation, PBMCs were isolated from about 9.4 ml of fresh peripheral blood. Trizol reagent was used to extract the total RNA, and its quality was then checked on an Agilent 2100 Bioanalyzer. Overall study results and their limits: In cross-validation, the 13-signature model distinguished ophthalmopathy from stable hyperthyroidism with 85% to 90% sensitivity and about 81% specificity, and in the test set the corresponding values were approximately 80% and 75%. Most expanded thyroid clonotypes with a frequency above 0.001 also appeared in blood, which suggests that blood repertoires may reflect the immune response in the thyroid. In validation, the model predicted ophthalmopathy progression with 70.59% sensitivity and approximately 75% specificity; 12 predicted patients were CT-confirmed with GO in a median of approximately 6.5 months. No statistical method was used to set the sample size in advance, and the investigators knew which group each participant was assigned to.

On this clonotype: Its antigen specificity is not known. No qualities accompany the bases; no much larger clone lies one base away.

In the germline V gene (reference sequence), CDR1 corresponds to SEHNR and CDR2 to FQNEAQ. V and J lose 6 bases and 2 bases, and a span of 13 bases separates them. Measured from the cysteine to the phenylalanine, the CDR3 is 15 residues long. Only CDR3 DNA is held: 45 bases, read in frame from base 1. The V and J genes are TRBV7-9 and TRBJ2-2; the D gene assignment is ambiguous. The sample was peripheral blood. The sequence derives from a woman in her late teens or twenties with stable Graves' hyperthyroidism. Donor details come from another sample of the same person, matched by shared clones. The CDR3 is CASRPSSPNTGELFF. At the DNA level, the sequence is TGTGCCAGCAGACCCAGCAGTCCCAACACCGGGGAGCTGTTTTTT.